Here is one T cell receptor beta chain with its context. The antigen is not known. Data came from immunoSEQ multiplex PCR; TCRdb stores just in-frame clones and leaves some out. The table has about 100,000 clones, 85% to 95% seen once; the top ten hold roughly 1.4%. The record originates from a study of siplizumab effects on memory and regulatory T cells. Study-wide findings and caveats: Proliferating Tregs in siplizumab cultures were never verified as suppressive.

The CDR3 contains 13 residues. V dropped 0 bases and J dropped 8 bases, with 11 bases sitting between them. Germline CDR1 is MNHEY and CDR2 is SVGAGI. This TCR was recovered from a human donor in good health. This chain uses TRBV6-5 with TRBJ2-7; D call uncertain. The sequenced sample consisted of non-Treg CD4+ T cells sorted from blood. CDR3 bases: TGTGCCAGCAGTTACTCGGTACGTGCCCAGCAGTACTTC. Protein product: CASSYSVRAQQYF.